Each of the 9 T cell receptor beta chains below was sequenced from the same sample in a study of T cell responses to AZD1222 COVID-19 vaccine. Generated by immunoSEQ multiplex PCR, the TCRdb table keeps only in-frame clones and is missing some. The sample lists 150,000 to 200,000 clones, 85% to 90% occurring once. The specimen comprised peripheral blood, sampled on day 0 of MenACWY control vaccination. All receptors derive from an adult in good health.

The chain couples TRBV19 to TRBJ1-1; perhaps TRBD1 as D (5 bases). V dropped 1 base and J dropped 1 base, with 10 bases sitting between them. The CDR3 spans 15 residues. Germline V CDR1 and CDR2: LNHDA, SQIVND (reference sequence). This CDR3 is CASSIAGTANTEAFF. In nucleotides, the CDR3 is TGTGCCAGTAGTATAGCCGGGACGGCGAACACTGAAGCTTTCTTT.

This chain links TRBV5-1 with TRBJ2-1; weak D call: TRBD1 (6 bases). V lost 4 bases and J 10 bases, leaving 18 bases between the germline ends. Germline assignment: CDR1 SGHRS and CDR2 YFSETQ. This CDR3 is built from 14 residues. The CDR3 sequence: CASSAPGARSEQFF. CDR3 sequence (DNA): TGCGCCAGCAGCGCGCCAGGGGCGCGGAGCGAGCAGTTCTTC.

The genes are TRBV15 and TRBJ1-1; D call uncertain. V was shortened by 0 bases and J by 7 bases, with 15 bases between the two germline ends. Germline V gene data show CDR1 as LNHNV and CDR2 as YYDKDF (reference sequence). This CDR3 is built from 15 residues. CDR3 protein: CATSRDLVAGLEAFF. In nucleotides, the CDR3 is TGTGCCACCAGCAGAGATCTTGTAGCAGGACTTGAAGCTTTCTTT.

This clone was seen just once. The rearrangement uses TRBV18 and TRBJ2-3; D ambiguous. Germline values: CDR1 KGHSH, CDR2 LQKENI. There are 15 residues in the CDR3. V dropped 6 bases and J dropped 2 bases, with 15 bases sitting between them. The CDR3, as DNA: TGTGCCAGCTCCCCGAGCGCGAGTAACACAGATACGCAGTATTTT. Its protein is CASSPSASNTDTQYF.

The rearrangement links TRBV30 to TRBJ1-1, with D tentatively TRBD1 (5 bases). Trimming removed 3 bases from V and 5 bases from J, with 13 bases in between. This CDR3 region has 13 residues. Germline CDR1 reads GTSNPN; CDR2 reads SVGIG (reference sequence). DNA of the CDR3: TGTGCCTGGAGCCCTGGGGCCGGGACTGAAGCTTTCTTT. It yields the protein CAWSPGAGTEAFF.

The J gene is TRBJ1-5, the V gene TRBV27; 7 bases fit TRBD1. The junction had 6 bases not matched to a gene; V was cut back by 9 bases and J by 1 base. This CDR3 contains 14 residues. CDR1 is MNHEY and CDR2 is SMNVEV in the germline V gene (reference sequence). The CDR3 sequence: CASDRAVSNQPQHF. DNA of the CDR3: TGTGCCAGTGACAGGGCCGTGAGCAATCAGCCCCAGCATTTT.

V gene TRBV19 combines with J gene TRBJ2-1, with 14 positions matching TRBD2. After removal of 6 bases from V and 6 bases from J, the junction contained 13 bases not matched to a gene. The CDR3 consists of 18 residues. Germline V gene sequence: CDR1 LNHDA, CDR2 SQIVND (reference sequence). The CDR3 DNA follows: TGTGCCAGTAGGGATCCGGGACTAGCGGGAGTGGTTGGCAATGAGCAGTTCTTC. This encodes CASRDPGLAGVVGNEQFF.

The J gene is TRBJ2-3, the V gene TRBV19; D perhaps matches TRBD1 (6 bases). The germline V gene encodes CDR1 LNHDA and CDR2 SQIVND (reference sequence). There are 16 residues in the CDR3. Trimming took off 3 bases at V and 4 bases at J, with 17 bases between the two ends. CDR3 residues: CASSISLGQGSDTQYF. CDR3 in DNA: TGTGCCAGTAGTATCAGCCTGGGCCAGGGGTCAGATACGCAGTATTTT.

The chain carries TRBV24-1 and TRBJ2-7, with 7 bases fitting TRBD1. Germline-derived CDR1 and CDR2 are KGHDR and SFDVKD. V dropped 4 bases and J dropped 2; count of bases not matched to a gene: 7. The CDR3 has 15 residues. CDR3 amino acids: CATSDRDRATYEQYF. Here the CDR3 DNA reads TGTGCCACCAGTGACCGGGACAGAGCTACCTACGAGCAGTACTTC.